The next 27 T cell receptor beta chains were all read from a single sample in a study of CD8 T cells in Susac syndrome. Random hexamers primed reverse transcription of about 0.45 to 1 ug RNA. TCRdb used MiXCR to reprocess the immunoSEQ multiplex PCR reads, holding one entry per CDR3 protein. The sample records just over 150,000 distinct CDR3 sequences, 85% to 95% being singletons. What was sequenced was CD4+ T cells from PBMCs. These receptors were taken from a human donor with Susac syndrome.

The chain is built from TRBV12-3 or TRBV12-4 and TRBJ1-2, with unresolved D. The CDR3 has 12 residues. Trimming stripped 2 bases from V and 6 bases from J, with 7 bases between. The chain's CDR3 is CASSLFTDGYTF. CDR3 coding DNA: TGTGCCAGCAGTTTATTCACGGATGGCTACACCTTC.

J is TRBJ1-1 and V is TRBV19, with 9 positions matching TRBD1. CDR3 length equals 12 residues. Germline V gene data show CDR1 as LNHDA and CDR2 as SQIVND (reference sequence). V was clipped by 7 bases and J by 10 bases; unmatched bases: 7. CDR3 coding DNA: TGTGCCAGTAACGAGGGACAGGGAAGAGCTTTCTTT. Its protein product is CASNEGQGRAFF.

The chain employs TRBV23-1 and TRBJ1-2; tentative D call: TRBD1 (5 bases). TRBV23-1 is designated an ORF whose function remains uncertain. The CDR3 is made up of 15 amino acids. V lost 2 bases and J 2 bases, leaving 12 bases between the germline ends. CDR3 DNA sequence: TGCGCCAGCAGTCAAGCGGGGGAAATCAACTATGGCTACACCTTC. Its protein is CASSQAGEINYGYTF.

The chain links TRBV20-1 to TRBJ2-5; 9 positions agree with TRBD2. Looked up from germline, CDR1 is DFQATT and CDR2 is SNEGSKA (reference sequence). With V trimmed by 0 bases and J by 2 bases, 10 bases remained unmatched. CDR3 length equals 17 residues. CDR3 nucleotide sequence: TGCAGTGCTAGAGATGGGAGGAGCGGGGGGTCTCAAGAGACCCAGTACTTC. Encoded protein: CSARDGRSGGSQETQYF.

This chain connects TRBV29-1 to TRBJ1-1, with D possibly matching TRBD1 (5 bases). Germline values: CDR1 SQVTM, CDR2 ANQGSEA. The CDR3 totals 13 residues. The ends were cut back, 4 bases at V and 6 bases at J, with 15 bases in the middle. The CDR3 region has the DNA TGCAGCGTTGTTGGACATTCGAGGGCTGAAGCTTTCTTT. Its translation: CSVVGHSRAEAFF.

This chain uses TRBV12-3 or TRBV12-4 with TRBJ2-1; possible D gene TRBD1, 5 bases. Trimming removed 9 bases from V and 7 bases from J, with 16 bases in between. The CDR3 has 13 residues. CDR3 sequence (DNA): TGTGCCAGTCACGGTCAGGGTGTGAATGAGCAGTTCTTC. Protein product: CASHGQGVNEQFF.

This clonotype was counted a single time. V gene TRBV20-1 combines with J gene TRBJ2-3; possible D gene TRBD2, 6 bases. CDR1 is DFQATT, CDR2 SNEGSKA, per germline (reference sequence). V was trimmed by 2 bases and J by 0 bases, leaving 12 bases between them. This CDR3 is built from 15 residues. CDR3 residues: CSARSGLASTDTQYF. The CDR3 DNA reads as TGCAGTGCTAGAAGTGGGCTAGCGAGCACAGATACGCAGTATTTT.

This chain uses TRBV20-1 with TRBJ1-1, with no clear D. V lost 4 bases to trimming and J lost 0 bases, with 3 bases between them. The CDR3 is 11 residues long. Germline values: CDR1 DFQATT, CDR2 SNEGSKA (reference sequence). Here the CDR3 DNA reads TGCAGTGCTATACTGAACACTGAAGCTTTCTTT. Its protein is CSAILNTEAFF.

V gene TRBV29-1 combines with J gene TRBJ2-7; 8 bases align to TRBD1. Trimming removed 6 bases from V and 3 bases from J; junction bases left unmatched: 4. CDR3 size: 12 residues. Germline V CDR1 and CDR2: SQVTM, ANQGSEA. CDR3 nucleotides: TGCAGCGTGTCCGGACAGGGCTACGAGCAGTACTTC. This encodes CSVSGQGYEQYF.

The table lists this clonotype with a count of one. V and J are TRBV7-2 and TRBJ2-7; D gene ambiguous. Germline CDR1 SGHTA, CDR2 FQGNSA. CDR3 length: 14 amino acids. V lost 2 bases, J lost 5 bases, and 13 bases lay in between. The CDR3 sequence: CASSLPRTYHEQYF. Here the CDR3 DNA reads TGTGCCAGCAGCTTACCCCGGACCTATCACGAGCAGTACTTC.

The chain uses TRBV20-1 and TRBJ2-3, with 10 nucleotides matching TRBD2. Trimming took 5 bases from V and 4 from J; bases not matched to a gene: 15. Germline CDR1 DFQATT, CDR2 SNEGSKA (reference sequence). This CDR3 contains 17 residues. The DNA for the CDR3 is TGCAGTGCTGGGCCCTGGAGTAGCGGGGGGACGGCAGATACGCAGTATTTT. Protein: CSAGPWSSGGTADTQYF.

This sequence joins TRBV29-1 and TRBJ2-5; 9 bases map to TRBD1. This CDR3 is built from 16 residues. CDR1 is SQVTM and CDR2 is ANQGSEA in the germline V gene. V was clipped by 4 bases and J by 1 base; unmatched bases: 10. The CDR3 loop is CSVVGQGAPFQETQYF. DNA for the CDR3: TGCAGCGTTGTGGGACAGGGTGCCCCCTTCCAAGAGACCCAGTACTTC.

This clonotype has a single count. V usage is TRBV11-2 and J usage is TRBJ2-3; 8 bases are shared with TRBD2. Germline V lookup: CDR1 SGHAT, CDR2 FQNNGV. This CDR3 has 15 amino acids. V dropped 6 bases and J dropped 3; count of bases not matched to a gene: 8. The CDR3 reads CASRSSGGTTDTQYF. The CDR3 DNA reads TGTGCCAGCAGATCAAGCGGGGGAACGACAGATACGCAGTATTTT. The variable domain in full, completed from reference TRBV11-2 and TRBJ2-3, reads EAGVAQSPRYKIIEKRQSVAFWCNPISGHATLYWYQQILGQGPKLLIQFQNNGVVDDSQLPKDRFSAERLKGVDSTLKIQPAKLEDSAVYLCASRSSGGTTDTQYFGPGTRLTVL.

This chain uses TRBV5-1 with TRBJ2-6; D remains ambiguous. The CDR3 spans 14 residues. Trimming removed 4 bases from V and 0 bases from J, with 5 bases in between. Germline V gene lookup returns CDR1 SGHRS and CDR2 YFSETQ. This CDR3 reads CASSPDSGANVLTF. CDR3 DNA: TGCGCCAGCAGCCCGGACTCTGGGGCCAACGTCCTGACTTTC.

The V call is TRBV20-1, the J call TRBJ2-2; TRBD1 agrees at 8 bases. The junction had 5 bases not matched to a gene; V was cut back by 1 base and J by 4 bases. There are 15 residues in the CDR3. Germline V gives CDR1 DFQATT, CDR2 SNEGSKA (reference sequence). Here the CDR3 DNA reads TGCAGTGCTAGAGGCAGGGGGCGGACCACCGGGGAGCTGTTTTTT. It codes for CSARGRGRTTGELFF.

The chain recombines TRBV7-2 with TRBJ2-7, with no clear D. The germline gives CDR1 SGHTA, CDR2 FQGNSA. The V and J ends lost 3 bases and 2 bases respectively, with 5 bases between them. This CDR3 region has 12 residues. The CDR3 nucleotides read TGTGCCAGCAGCTTCGATACCTACGAGCAGTACTTC. Translation gives CASSFDTYEQYF. The full variable domain, its missing parts supplied by reference TRBV7-2 and TRBJ2-7, is GAGVSQSPSNKVTEKGKDVELRCDPISGHTALYWYRQSLGQGLEFLIYFQGNSAPDKSGLPSDRFSAERTGGSVSTLTIQRTQQEDSAVYLCASSFDTYEQYFGPGTRLTVT.

The rearrangement uses TRBV2 and TRBJ1-2; TRBD1 matches at 7 bases. The V segment lost 6 bases and the J segment 2 bases; nucleotides outside the gene matches: 3. This CDR3 has 13 amino acids. Looked up from germline, CDR1 is SNHLY and CDR2 is FYNNEI. The DNA of the CDR3 is TGTGCCAGCAGGGGACAGCTAAACTATGGCTACACCTTC. This gives the protein CASRGQLNYGYTF.

This clonotype was detected only once. The chain links TRBV27 to TRBJ1-2, with 7 nucleotides matching TRBD1. The CDR3 contains 14 residues. J gave up 4 bases and V 11 bases, and 13 bases lay outside the gene matches. Germline values: CDR1 MNHEY, CDR2 SMNVEV (reference sequence). The CDR3 bases are TGTGCCGGAGCGTTCCGAGACAGGGTCTATGGCTACACCTTC. Protein product: CAGAFRDRVYGYTF.

A word on this clonotype: One junction end disagrees with the germline gene, perhaps due to a read error. This rearrangement joins TRBV7-9 to TRBJ1-2; D call uncertain. Germline V gene data show CDR1 as SEHNR and CDR2 as FQNEAQ (reference sequence). The CDR3 length is 9 residues. The CDR3 is CASGKGGIF. CDR3 coding DNA: TGTGCCAGCGGAAAGGGTGGCATCTTC.

The rearrangement links TRBV7-6 to TRBJ2-1; 8 nucleotides match TRBD2. After removal of 3 bases from V and 8 bases from J, the junction contained 6 bases not matched to a gene. The CDR3 has 14 amino acids. The germline V gene encodes CDR1 SGHVS and CDR2 FNYEAQ. In DNA, the CDR3 is TGTGCCAGCAGCTTCGGGACTAGAAGAGATGAGCAGTTCTTC. Translating gives CASSFGTRRDEQFF.

The chain carries TRBV2 and TRBJ2-5, with TRBD1 matching 8 bases. CDR3 length: 13 amino acids. From germline, CDR1 is SNHLY and CDR2 FYNNEI. J was trimmed by 5 bases and V by 11 bases; bases with no gene match: 10. CDR3 sequence (DNA): TGTGCCGGACAGGGCCAGGTAGAGGAGACCCAGTACTTC. As protein: CAGQGQVEETQYF.

The J gene is TRBJ1-2, the V gene TRBV19; 7 nucleotides line up with TRBD1. Germline lookup yields CDR1 LNHDA and CDR2 SQIVND (reference sequence). The CDR3 runs 14 residues. Losses at the gene ends were 3 bases for V and 2 bases for J; bases not matched to a gene: 3. The CDR3 sequence: CASSIPGGNYGYTF. In nucleotides, the CDR3 is TGTGCCAGTAGTATCCCAGGGGGGAACTATGGCTACACCTTC.

CDR3 bases: TGCAGCGCCGCCGGACAGAATGCTGGAAACACCATATATTTT. This translates into CSAAGQNAGNTIYF. The chain links TRBV29-1 to TRBJ1-3; D perhaps matches TRBD1 (6 bases). Looked up from germline, CDR1 is SQVTM and CDR2 is ANQGSEA. Trimming shortened V by 7 bases and J by 2 bases, and 15 bases separated the two germline ends. This CDR3 has 14 amino acids.

This chain links TRBV7-3 with TRBJ2-5; tentatively, D is TRBD1 or TRBD2 (6 bases each). This CDR3 has 13 residues. Looked up from germline, CDR1 is SGHTA and CDR2 is FQGTGA. Deletions cut 6 bases from V and 4 bases from J, with 12 bases between. Here the CDR3 DNA reads TGTGCCAGCAGTCGAGGGGGGTCAGAGACCCAGTACTTC. It codes for CASSRGGSETQYF.

This chain uses TRBV6-5 with TRBJ1-4, with D perhaps matching TRBD1 (5 bases). This CDR3 spans 14 amino acids. Trimming shortened V by 5 bases and J by 5 bases, and 12 bases separated the two germline ends. CDR1 MNHEY and CDR2 SVGAGI come from the germline V gene. CDR3 coding DNA: TGTGCCAGCAGTACTCTCGACAGAAATGAAAAACTGTTTTTT. Protein product: CASSTLDRNEKLFF.

The V and J genes are TRBV23-1 and TRBJ2-1; 9 bases map to TRBD1. TRBV23-1 is treated as an ORF (open reading frame) with a function not yet certain. V dropped 4 bases and J dropped 3; count of bases not matched to a gene: 22. The CDR3 totals 21 residues. Written as DNA, the CDR3 is TGCGCCAGCAGTCGCCCAGCCGGGACAGGGAAGGGACTACCCAACTACAATGAGCAGTTCTTC. Translation: CASSRPAGTGKGLPNYNEQFF.

The rearrangement joins TRBV6-5 to TRBJ1-1; no clear D gene. The germline V gene has CDR1 MNHEY and CDR2 SVGAGI. The CDR3 covers 12 residues. V dropped 10 bases and J dropped 3 bases, with 12 bases sitting between them. This chain's CDR3 is CATLASDTEAFF. As DNA, the CDR3 is TGTGCCACCCTGGCGTCGGACACTGAAGCTTTCTTT.